This T cell receptor beta chain is from a study of T-cell memory formation after mild COVID-19 (dated by TCRdb to about 2021). As for the study more broadly: TCR sequence clusters from the two donors were largely donor specific. The cohort comprised two young, previously healthy adult volunteers, one female and one male. T-cell clones expanding and contracting after mild COVID-19 in two donors were tracked by longitudinal TCRalpha and TCRbeta repertoire sequencing.

This clonotype appeared a few times. Its antigen specificity is not known. No base quality information exists; no much larger clone differs at one position. The data were produced on an Illumina NovaSeq 6000. cDNA libraries for TCRalpha and TCRbeta were prepared by 5'RACE using constant-segment primers, with sample barcodes and unique molecular identifiers added. RNA was extracted from every sample with Trizol reagent. Amplification of the libraries took two PCR steps, and the second step added a second sample barcode plus Illumina TruSeq adapters. Libraries were sequenced on an Illumina NovaSeq with 2 x 150 bp paired-end reads. On the study's bioinformatics: The reads were demultiplexed and collapsed into UMI-guided consensus sequences using migec v1.2.7. Using mixcr v2.1.11, UMI consensuses were aligned to TRA and TRB V and J templates and then assembled into clonotypes. A clonotype was counted as expanded or contracted only if both edgeR and NoisET called the change significant, with noise models trained on biological replicates. For edgeR calls, the cutoffs were a false discovery rate-adjusted p below 0.01 and a log2 fold-change threshold of 1. As an exploratory analysis of dynamics, max-normalized trajectories of the 1000 most abundant clonotypes were examined by PCA with hierarchical clustering. Separately sequenced CD4+ and CD8+ repertoires were used to assign the CD4 or CD8 phenotype of responding clones. TCRdb redid the processing of the public reads, applying fastp at Q25 and MiXCR, and retained in-frame beta chains. Each CDR3 protein gets just one entry, which takes the most common genes and DNA from the rows behind it. What appears here as the V and J calls and clone size reflects TCRdb's work, not the paper's. In all, the sample holds 58,000 or so distinct CDR3 sequences, and approximately 30% of those were seen once. Roughly 43% of the sample is in the top ten clones.

General study outcomes and caveats: Clones that contracted from day 15 to 85 showed balanced CD4/CD8 phenotypes, whereas a second wave of clones that expanded from day 15 to 37 leaned towards CD4+. Only two mild cases were covered by the study, and larger cohorts that include severe cases with pre-infection samples were considered necessary. Some responding clones were found in pre-infection memory, which suggests that pre-existing cross-reactive memory T cells took part in the SARS-CoV-2 response. Whether the second-wave clones peaking on day 37 were SARS-CoV-2 specific was not confirmed. Contracting CD4+ clones were located mainly in the CM and EM memory subsets, whereas CD8+ clones were found to be enriched in EMRA.

Ficoll-Paque density gradient centrifugation was used to isolate PBMCs. CDR3 length: 16 amino acids, cysteine to phenylalanine. The DNA shown is the 48-base CDR3, in frame from base 1. At the junction V is shortened by 2 bases and J by 5 bases; bases outside the gene matches: 6. CDR1 and CDR2, looked up from the germline V gene, are SGHVS and FNYEAQ. This sequence uses TRBV7-6 and TRBJ2-2; the junction holds 9 bases that match TRBD2. The source is a man younger than 35 who had mild COVID-19 (a few samples of this study predate the infection). The sample titles of this study are shuffled in the database, so cell type and time point are left out; the donor was told from shared clones. The sequencing sample was made of PBMCs or a T cell subset sorted from them (not recorded which). The CDR3 here reads CASSLSLAGRTGELFF. The sequence in DNA is TGTGCCAGCAGCTTAAGTCTAGCGGGGCGTACCGGGGAGCTGTTTTTT.